This TCR beta chain was profiled in a study of T-cell reconstitution after alpha-beta-depleted transplantation in children. Regarding the study as a whole: There were reportedly several hundred expanded graft clones from which alpha-beta T cells came about two months after transplant. Surviving recipient T cells and thymic progenitors underlay high day-60 TCRbeta diversity in some patients.

Germline V CDR1 and CDR2: MNHNS, SASEGT. Between the trimmed V and J ends, which lost 4 bases and 0 bases, there was a span of 13 bases. The length of the CDR3 is 17 residues. Regarding this clonotype: Its cognate antigen is unknown.

TCRbeta library construction was performed incorporating unique molecular identifiers. MiXCR, run by TCRdb on the PCR reads, gives a single entry per CDR3 protein. Altogether about a million distinct CDR3 sequences are present, roughly 29% being singletons, with the ten largest covering more than 25%. The sequencing used PBMCs, mostly from graft donor cells, collected 360 days after TCRalphabeta/CD19-depleted stem cell transplant. The TCR was taken from a boy under two years old who had a stem cell transplant for SCID, so the T cells may come from the graft donor. The chain is built from TRBV6-1 and TRBJ2-6; D gene uncertain. The CDR3 reads CASSASLLDSGANVLTF. Written as DNA, the CDR3 is TGTGCCAGCAGTGCCTCCCTCCTGGACTCTGGGGCCAACGTCCTGACTTTC.